This T cell receptor beta chain was obtained from a study of monozygotic twins with inflammatory bowel disease. From the 5' RACE reads, TCRdb lists one entry per CDR3 protein and no DNA. This listing includes about 85,000 distinct CDR3 sequences. Unfractionated whole blood yielded total RNA, and T cells were not sorted. Germline V CDR1 and CDR2: SGHTA, FQGNSA. This CDR3 region has 15 residues. V is TRBV7-2 and J is TRBJ2-1. Sequencing was performed on blood. The receptor comes from a human donor with ulcerative colitis or Crohn's disease, or a healthy co-twin of an affected twin (not recorded which). CDR3: CASSLGVVGYNEQFF.